This T cell receptor (beta chain) was recorded in a study of cytomegalovirus exposure and HLA in healthy donors. This table comes from immunoSEQ multiplex PCR, and its TCRdb copy is limited to in-frame clones, with some not included. Of roughly 120,000 clones in the sample, around 88% are singletons; the top ten hold about 1.7%. V was shortened by 0 bases and J by 1 base, with 10 bases between the two germline ends. The CDR3 is 16 amino acids. Germline V CDR1 and CDR2: MNHNS, SASEGT. This TCR was recovered from a man aged 18 to 29 in good health and CMV-seronegative. Sequenced: PBMCs. J is TRBJ1-5 and V is TRBV6-1; D not resolved. The CDR3 protein is CASSEAGRGSNQPQHF. CDR3 nucleotides: TGTGCCAGCAGTGAAGCGGGGAGAGGAAGCAATCAGCCCCAGCATTTT.